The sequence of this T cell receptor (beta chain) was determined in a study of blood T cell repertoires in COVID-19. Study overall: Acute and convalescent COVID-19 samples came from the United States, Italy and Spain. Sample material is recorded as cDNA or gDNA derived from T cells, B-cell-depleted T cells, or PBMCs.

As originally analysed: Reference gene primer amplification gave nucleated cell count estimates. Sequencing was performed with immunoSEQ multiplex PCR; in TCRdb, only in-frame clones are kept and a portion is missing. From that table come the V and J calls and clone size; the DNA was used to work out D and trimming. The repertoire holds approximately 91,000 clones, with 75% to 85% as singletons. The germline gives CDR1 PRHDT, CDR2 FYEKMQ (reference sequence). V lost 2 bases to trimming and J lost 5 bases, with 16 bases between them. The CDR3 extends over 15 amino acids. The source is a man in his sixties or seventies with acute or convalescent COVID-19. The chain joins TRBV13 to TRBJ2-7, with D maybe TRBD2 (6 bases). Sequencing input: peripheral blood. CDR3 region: CASSLPLGSLNEQYF. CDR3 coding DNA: TGTGCCAGCAGCTTACCTCTCGGGAGTTTAAACGAGCAGTACTTC.